This T cell receptor (beta chain) is drawn from a study of cytomegalovirus exposure and HLA in healthy donors. Findings and caveats of the study: In a later analysis, at a false discovery rate of 0.05, over 15,000 TCR beta sequences matched HLA alleles.

A remark on this clone: Its target is not known.

The CDR3 runs to 15 residues. Germline V gives CDR1 SGHAT, CDR2 FQNNGV. Trimming took 2 bases from V and 6 from J, leaving 13 bases between them. Primers for the PCR totalled 60 Vbeta and 13 Jbeta. Assay used: immunoSEQ multiplex PCR; TCRdb lists only in-frame clones, some missing. The sample shows about 150,000 clones, approximately 72% of them seen only once. The origin of this receptor is a man aged 18 to 30 in good health and CMV-seronegative. The specimen sequenced was PBMCs. V usage is TRBV11-2 and J usage is TRBJ2-2, with D perhaps TRBD2 (5 bases). In DNA form, the CDR3 reads TGTGCCAGCAGCTTAAACGTAGCGTTCGCCGGGGAGCTGTTTTTT. Protein product: CASSLNVAFAGELFF.